The present TCR beta chain was sequenced within a study of STAT5B mutations in CD4+ large granular lymphocyte leukemia. Study at large: Among healthy controls, a particular HLA allele went with more CDR3 'QG' motifs. Study-wide points: Without HLA matching, higher CD4+ than CD8+ T-LGLL clonality could reflect small sample size. Patient CD4-sorted repertoires looked more clonal than healthy CD4+ repertoires, even without putative leukemic clones.

Of note for this clone: Its specificity is unknown.

From germline, CDR1 is SEHNR and CDR2 FQNEAQ (reference sequence). V dropped 4 bases and J dropped 4 bases, with 26 bases sitting between them. This CDR3 region has 18 residues. In the original workflow: A productive frequency of 2.59 x 10-5 was the lowest detectable. Here immunoSEQ multiplex PCR was the method, and the copy in TCRdb shows in-frame clones only, minus some. V and J calls plus clone size are reproduced from that table; the DNA served to infer D and trimming. This table has about 32,000 clones, about 78% appearing once. The clonotype comes from a human donor in good health. The chain couples TRBV7-9 to TRBJ2-7; tentative D call: TRBD2 (6 bases). Sequencing input: CD4+ T cells from blood buffy coats. The CDR3 DNA reads as TGTGCCAGCAGCTCCTACCTGAGCCCCCGGACTATCCAATACGAGCAGTACTTC. It specifies CASSSYLSPRTIQYEQYF.